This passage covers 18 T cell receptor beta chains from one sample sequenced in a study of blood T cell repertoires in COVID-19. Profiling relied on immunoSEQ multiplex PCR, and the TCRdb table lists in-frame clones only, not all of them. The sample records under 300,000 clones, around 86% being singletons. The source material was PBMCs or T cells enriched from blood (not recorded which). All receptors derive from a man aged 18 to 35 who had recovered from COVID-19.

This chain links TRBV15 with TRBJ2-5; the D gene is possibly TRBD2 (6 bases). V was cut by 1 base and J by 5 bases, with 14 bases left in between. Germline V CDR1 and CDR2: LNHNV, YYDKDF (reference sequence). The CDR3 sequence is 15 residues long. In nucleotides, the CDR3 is TGTGCCACCAGCAGAGGGACGGAGGGGTTGGAGACCCAGTACTTC. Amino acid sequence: CATSRGTEGLETQYF.

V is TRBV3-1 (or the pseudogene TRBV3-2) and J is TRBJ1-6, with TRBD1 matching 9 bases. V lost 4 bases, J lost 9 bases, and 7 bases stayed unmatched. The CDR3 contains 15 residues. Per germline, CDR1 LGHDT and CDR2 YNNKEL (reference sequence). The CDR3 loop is CASSPKTGGGSPLHF. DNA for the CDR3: TGTGCCAGCAGCCCGAAGACAGGGGGAGGTTCACCCCTCCACTTT.

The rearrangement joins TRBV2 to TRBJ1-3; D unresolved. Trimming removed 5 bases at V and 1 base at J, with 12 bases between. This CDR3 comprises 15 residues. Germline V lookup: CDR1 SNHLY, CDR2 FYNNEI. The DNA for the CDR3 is TGTGCCAGCAGTATAAACAGAGGGTCTGGAAACACCATATATTTT. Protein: CASSINRGSGNTIYF. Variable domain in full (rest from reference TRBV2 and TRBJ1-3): EPEVTQTPSHQVTQMGQEVILRCVPISNHLYFYWYRQILGQKVEFLVSFYNNEISEKSEIFDDQFSVERPDGSNFTLKIRSTKLEDSAMYFCASSINRGSGNTIYFGEGSWLTVV.

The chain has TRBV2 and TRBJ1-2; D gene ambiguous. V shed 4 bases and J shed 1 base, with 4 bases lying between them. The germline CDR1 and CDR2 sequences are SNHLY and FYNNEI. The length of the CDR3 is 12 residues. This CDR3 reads CASSAVNYGYTF. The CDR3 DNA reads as TGTGCCAGCAGTGCAGTTAACTATGGCTACACCTTC.

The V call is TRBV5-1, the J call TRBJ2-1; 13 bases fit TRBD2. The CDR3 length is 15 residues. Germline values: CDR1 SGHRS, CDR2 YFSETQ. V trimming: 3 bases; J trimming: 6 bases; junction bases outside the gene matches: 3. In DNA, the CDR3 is TGCGCCAGCAGCTGGACTAGCGGGAGACGCAATGAGCAGTTCTTC. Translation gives CASSWTSGRRNEQFF.

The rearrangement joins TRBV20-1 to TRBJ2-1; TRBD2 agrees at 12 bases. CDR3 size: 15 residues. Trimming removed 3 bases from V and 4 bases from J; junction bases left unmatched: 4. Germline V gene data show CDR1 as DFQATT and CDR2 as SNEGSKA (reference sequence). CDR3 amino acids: CSASETSGSYNEQFF. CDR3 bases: TGCAGTGCTAGTGAGACTAGCGGGAGTTACAATGAGCAGTTCTTC.

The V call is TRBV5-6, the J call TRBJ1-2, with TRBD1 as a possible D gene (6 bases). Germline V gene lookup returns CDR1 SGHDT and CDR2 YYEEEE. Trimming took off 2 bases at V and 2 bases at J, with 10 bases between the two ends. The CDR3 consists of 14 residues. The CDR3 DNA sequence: TGTGCCAGCAGCTTCCAGGGGCCCAACTATGGCTACACCTTC. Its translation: CASSFQGPNYGYTF.

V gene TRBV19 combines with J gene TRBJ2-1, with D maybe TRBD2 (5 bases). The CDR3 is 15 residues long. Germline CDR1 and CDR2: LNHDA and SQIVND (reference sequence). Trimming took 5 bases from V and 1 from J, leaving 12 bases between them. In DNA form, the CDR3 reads TGTGCCAGTAGTTTGGCGGGTCAATCCTACAATGAGCAGTTCTTC. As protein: CASSLAGQSYNEQFF.

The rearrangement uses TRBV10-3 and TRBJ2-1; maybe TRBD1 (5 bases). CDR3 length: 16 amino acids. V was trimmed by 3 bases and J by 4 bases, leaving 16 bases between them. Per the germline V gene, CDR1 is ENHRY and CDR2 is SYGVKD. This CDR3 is CAISDLTVAVYNEQFF. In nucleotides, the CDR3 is TGTGCCATCAGTGATCTGACAGTGGCGGTATACAATGAGCAGTTCTTC.

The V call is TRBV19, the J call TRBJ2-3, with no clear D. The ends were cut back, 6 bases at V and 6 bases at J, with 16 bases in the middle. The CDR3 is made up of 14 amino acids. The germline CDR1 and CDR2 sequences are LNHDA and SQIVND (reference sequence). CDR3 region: CASRRDKVSDTQYF. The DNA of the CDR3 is TGTGCCAGTAGGCGAGACAAGGTGTCGGATACGCAGTATTTT.

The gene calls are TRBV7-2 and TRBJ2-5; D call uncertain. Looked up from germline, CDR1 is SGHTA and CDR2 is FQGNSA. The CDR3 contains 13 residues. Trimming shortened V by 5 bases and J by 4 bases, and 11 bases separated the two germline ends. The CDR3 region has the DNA TGTGCCAGCAGCCCAGTGGCTCGAGAGACCCAGTACTTC. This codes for CASSPVARETQYF.

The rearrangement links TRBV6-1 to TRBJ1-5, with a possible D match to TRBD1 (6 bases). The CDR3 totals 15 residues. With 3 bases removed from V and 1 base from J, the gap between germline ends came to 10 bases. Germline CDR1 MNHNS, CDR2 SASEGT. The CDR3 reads CASSDRGISNQPQHF. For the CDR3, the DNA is TGTGCCAGCAGTGACAGGGGAATAAGCAATCAGCCCCAGCATTTT.

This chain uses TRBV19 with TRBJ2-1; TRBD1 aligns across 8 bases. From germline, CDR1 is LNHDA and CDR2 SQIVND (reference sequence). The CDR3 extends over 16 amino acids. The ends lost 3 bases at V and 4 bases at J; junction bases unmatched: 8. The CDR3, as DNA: TGTGCCAGTAGTATGCAGGGACAGGCGGTGTACAATGAGCAGTTCTTC. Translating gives CASSMQGQAVYNEQFF.

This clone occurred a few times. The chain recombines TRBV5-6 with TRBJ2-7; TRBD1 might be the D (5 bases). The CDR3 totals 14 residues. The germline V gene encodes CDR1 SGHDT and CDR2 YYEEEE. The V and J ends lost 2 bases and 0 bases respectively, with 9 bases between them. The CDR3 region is CASSFGALSYEQYF. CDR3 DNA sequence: TGTGCCAGCAGCTTTGGGGCCCTCTCCTACGAGCAGTACTTC.

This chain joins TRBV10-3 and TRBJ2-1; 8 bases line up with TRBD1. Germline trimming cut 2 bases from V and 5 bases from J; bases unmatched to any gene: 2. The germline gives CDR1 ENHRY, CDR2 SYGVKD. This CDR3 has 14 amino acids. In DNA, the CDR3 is TGTGCCATCAGTGAGGGACAGGGTAACAATGAGCAGTTCTTC. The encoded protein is CAISEGQGNNEQFF.

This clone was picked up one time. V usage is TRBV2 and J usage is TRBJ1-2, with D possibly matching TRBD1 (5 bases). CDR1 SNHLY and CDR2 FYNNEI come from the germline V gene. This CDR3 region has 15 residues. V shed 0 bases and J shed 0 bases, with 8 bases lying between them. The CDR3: CASSEATTANYGYTF. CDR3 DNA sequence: TGTGCCAGCAGTGAAGCGACGACAGCTAACTATGGCTACACCTTC.

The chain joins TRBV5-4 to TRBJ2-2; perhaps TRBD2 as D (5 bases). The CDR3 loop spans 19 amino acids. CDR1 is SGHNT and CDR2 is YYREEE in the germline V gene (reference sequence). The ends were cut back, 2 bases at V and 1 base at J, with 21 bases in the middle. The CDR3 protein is CASSFMRGPTFRNTGELFF. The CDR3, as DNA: TGTGCCAGCAGCTTCATGCGAGGGCCTACCTTTAGGAACACCGGGGAGCTGTTTTTT.

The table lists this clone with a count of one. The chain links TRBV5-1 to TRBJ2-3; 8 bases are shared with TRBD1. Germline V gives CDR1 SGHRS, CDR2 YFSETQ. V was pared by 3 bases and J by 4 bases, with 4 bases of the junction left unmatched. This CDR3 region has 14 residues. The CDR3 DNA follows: TGCGCCAGCAGCTCCAGACAGGGGCCAGATACGCAGTATTTT. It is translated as CASSSRQGPDTQYF.